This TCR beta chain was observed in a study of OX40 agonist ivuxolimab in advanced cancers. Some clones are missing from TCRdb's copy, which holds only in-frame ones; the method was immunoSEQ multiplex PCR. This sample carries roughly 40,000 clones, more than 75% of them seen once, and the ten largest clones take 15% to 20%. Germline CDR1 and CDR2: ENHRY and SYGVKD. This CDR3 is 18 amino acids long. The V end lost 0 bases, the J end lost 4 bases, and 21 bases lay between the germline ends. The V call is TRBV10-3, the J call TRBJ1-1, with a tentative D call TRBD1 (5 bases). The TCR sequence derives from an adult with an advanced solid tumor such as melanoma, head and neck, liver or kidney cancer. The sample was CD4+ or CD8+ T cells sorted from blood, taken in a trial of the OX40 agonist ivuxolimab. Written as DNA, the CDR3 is TGTGCCATCAGTGAGTCGAAGGCCCCTTTGACAGAGGCCACTGAAGCTTTCTTT. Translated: CAISESKAPLTEATEAFF.